The 2 T cell receptor beta chains in this list originate from one sample, sequenced in a study of OX40 agonist ivuxolimab in advanced cancers. Using immunoSEQ multiplex PCR, the repertoire was profiled, and TCRdb retains in-frame clones only, with some absent. The data hold about 72,000 clones, with 88% observed a single time. This material consisted of CD4+ or CD8+ T cells sorted from blood, taken in a trial of the OX40 agonist ivuxolimab. These receptors were collected from an adult with an advanced solid tumor such as melanoma, head and neck, liver or kidney cancer.

This clone occurred once. The rearrangement joins TRBV6-1 to TRBJ2-1, with D perhaps assigned TRBD1 or TRBD2 (5 bases each). Germline assignment: CDR1 MNHNS and CDR2 SASEGT. V shed 1 base and J shed 8 bases, with 9 bases lying between them. This CDR3 is 13 amino acids long. The DNA for the CDR3 is TGTGCCAGCAGTGAAGTTCTGGGGGATGAGCAGTTCTTC. This codes for CASSEVLGDEQFF.

The chain links TRBV15 to TRBJ1-1; D gene uncertain. This CDR3 spans 13 amino acids. Germline values: CDR1 LNHNV, CDR2 YYDKDF (reference sequence). Trimming stripped 1 base from V and 11 bases from J, with 14 bases between. The CDR3 sequence: CATSRVGTARAFF. CDR3 in DNA: TGTGCCACCAGCAGAGTGGGCACGGCGCGGGCTTTCTTT. The complete variable domain, with remaining parts taken from reference TRBV15 and TRBJ1-1, reads DAMVIQNPRYQVTQFGKPVTLSCSQTLNHNVMYWYQQKSSQAPKLLFHYYDKDFNNEADTPDNFQSRRPNTSFCFLDIRSPGLGDTAMYLCATSRVGTARAFFGQGTRLTVV.